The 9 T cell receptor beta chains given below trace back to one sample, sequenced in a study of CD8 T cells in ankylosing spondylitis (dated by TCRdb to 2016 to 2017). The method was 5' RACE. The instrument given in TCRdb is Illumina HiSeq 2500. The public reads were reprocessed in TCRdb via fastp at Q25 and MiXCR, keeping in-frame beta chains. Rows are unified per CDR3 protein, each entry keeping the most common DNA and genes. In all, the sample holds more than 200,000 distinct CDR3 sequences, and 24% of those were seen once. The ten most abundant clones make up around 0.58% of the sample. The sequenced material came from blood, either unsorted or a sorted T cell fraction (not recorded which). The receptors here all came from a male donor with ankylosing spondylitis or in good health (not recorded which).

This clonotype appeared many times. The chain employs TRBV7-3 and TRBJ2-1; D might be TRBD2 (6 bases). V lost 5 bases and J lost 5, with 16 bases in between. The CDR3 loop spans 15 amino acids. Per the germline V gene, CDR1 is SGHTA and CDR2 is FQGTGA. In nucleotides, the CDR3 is TGTGCCAGCAGCCCCGCAACTTGGGGGGACAATGAGCAGTTCTTC. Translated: CASSPATWGDNEQFF.

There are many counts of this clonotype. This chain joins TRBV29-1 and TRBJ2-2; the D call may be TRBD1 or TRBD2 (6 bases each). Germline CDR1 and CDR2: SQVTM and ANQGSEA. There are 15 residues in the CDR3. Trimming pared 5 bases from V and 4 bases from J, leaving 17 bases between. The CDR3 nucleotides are TGCAGCGTTCGTCCGGGGGCAGGCGGCACCGGGGAGCTGTTTTTT. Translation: CSVRPGAGGTGELFF.

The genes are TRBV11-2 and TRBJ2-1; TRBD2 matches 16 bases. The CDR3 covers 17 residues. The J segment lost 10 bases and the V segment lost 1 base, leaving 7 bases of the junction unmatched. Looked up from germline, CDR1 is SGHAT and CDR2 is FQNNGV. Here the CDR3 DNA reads TGTGCCAGCAGCTTAGTAGGGACTAGCGGGGGGGCCCTCGAGCAGTTCTTC. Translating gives CASSLVGTSGGALEQFF.

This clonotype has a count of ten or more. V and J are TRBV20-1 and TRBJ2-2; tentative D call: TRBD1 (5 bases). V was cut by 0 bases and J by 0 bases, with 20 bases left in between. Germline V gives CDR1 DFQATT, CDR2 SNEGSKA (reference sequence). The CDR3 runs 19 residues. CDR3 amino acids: CSARDRGRAQFANTGELFF. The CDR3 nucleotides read TGCAGTGCTAGAGATCGAGGCAGGGCACAGTTCGCGAACACCGGGGAGCTGTTTTTT.

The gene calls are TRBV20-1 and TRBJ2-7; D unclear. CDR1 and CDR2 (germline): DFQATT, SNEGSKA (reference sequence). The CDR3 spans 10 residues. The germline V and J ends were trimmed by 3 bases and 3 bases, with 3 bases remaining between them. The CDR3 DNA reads TGCAGTGCTAGTAACTACGAGCAGTACTTC. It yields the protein CSASNYEQYF.

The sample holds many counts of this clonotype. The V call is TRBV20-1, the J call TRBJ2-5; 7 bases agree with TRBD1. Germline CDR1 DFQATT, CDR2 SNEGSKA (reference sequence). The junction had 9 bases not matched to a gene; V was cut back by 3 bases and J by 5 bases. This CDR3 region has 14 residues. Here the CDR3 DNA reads TGCAGTGCTAGCGGGACAGTGAACCTGGAGACCCAGTACTTC. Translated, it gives CSASGTVNLETQYF.

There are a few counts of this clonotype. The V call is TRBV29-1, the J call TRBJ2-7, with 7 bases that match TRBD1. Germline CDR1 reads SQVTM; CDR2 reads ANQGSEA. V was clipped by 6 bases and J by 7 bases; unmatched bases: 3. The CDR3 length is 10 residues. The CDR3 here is CSVGTVEQYF. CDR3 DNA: TGCAGCGTCGGGACAGTAGAGCAGTACTTC.

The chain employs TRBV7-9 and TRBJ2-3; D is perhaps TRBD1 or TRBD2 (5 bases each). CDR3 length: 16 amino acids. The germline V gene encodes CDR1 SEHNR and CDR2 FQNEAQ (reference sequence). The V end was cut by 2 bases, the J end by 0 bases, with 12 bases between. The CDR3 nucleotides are TGTGCCAGCAGCTTATCCCGTGGGGACAGCACAGATACGCAGTATTTT. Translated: CASSLSRGDSTDTQYF.

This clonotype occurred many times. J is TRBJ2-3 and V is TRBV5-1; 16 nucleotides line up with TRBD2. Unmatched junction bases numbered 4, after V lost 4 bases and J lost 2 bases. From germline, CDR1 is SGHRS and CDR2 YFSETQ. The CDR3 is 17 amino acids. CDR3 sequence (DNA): TGCGCCAGCAGCACCGGGACTAGCGGGGGGGCCACAGATACGCAGTATTTT. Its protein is CASSTGTSGGATDTQYF.